The entry below gives a single TCR beta chain sequence along with its context. No antigen is known for it. The table came from immunoSEQ multiplex PCR; TCRdb's copy has only in-frame clones and leaves some out. The repertoire holds 100,000 to 150,000 clones, with about 89% as singletons. The CDR3 is 11 residues long. Between the trimmed V and J ends, which lost 6 bases and 6 bases, there was a span of 9 bases. This sample is drawn from a study of T cell responses to AZD1222 COVID-19 vaccine. Study conclusions and caveats: It should be noted that donors were predominantly white British and more often female, and clonal diversity was possibly underestimated. It was only after the peak T cell response that any repertoires were sampled.

Sequencing was performed on peripheral blood, taken on day 0 of MenACWY control vaccination. The genes are TRBV12-3 or TRBV12-4 and TRBJ2-7; no reliable D call. The sequence was collected from an adult in good health. Written as DNA, the CDR3 is TGTGCCAGCAGATCCCTCGGCGAGCAGTACTTC. This gives the protein CASRSLGEQYF.